A selection of T cell receptor beta chains follows, all from one sample in a study of blood T cell repertoires in COVID-19. Assay: immunoSEQ multiplex PCR; the TCRdb copy retains only in-frame clones and omits some. The sample holds hundreds of thousands of clones, about nine tenths seen once. The specimen was peripheral blood. The receptor source for this set is a woman between 50 and 59 years old with COVID-19, enrolled during active disease. The CDR3 runs from the conserved cysteine through the conserved F or W. A D gene is named only where the DNA matches it firmly. Expanded clones get a size class; other rows say once, few or many, or leave the size out.

abundance	v_gene	d_gene	j_gene	CDR3aa	CDR3nt
few	TRBV7-9	NA	TRBJ2-1	CASSLIPYRGGANEQFF	TGTGCCAGCAGCTTGATCCCCTATCGTGGAGGGGCGAATGAGCAGTTCTTC
NA	TRBV18	TRBD1	TRBJ1-6	CASSLGQGGSPLHF	TGTGCCAGCTCACTCGGACAGGGAGGATCACCCCTCCACTTT
NA	TRBV7-9	TRBD1	TRBJ1-2	CASSPRTGDYGYTF	TGTGCCAGCAGCCCTAGGACAGGGGACTATGGCTACACCTTC
NA	TRBV27	TRBD1	TRBJ1-3	CASKEDTGVENTIYF	TGTGCCAGCAAGGAGGATACAGGGGTTGAAAACACCATATATTTT
NA	TRBV19	NA	TRBJ1-6	CASSIRGNSPLHF	TGTGCCAGTAGTATCAGGGGTAATTCACCCCTCCACTTT
NA	TRBV9	NA	TRBJ1-3	CASSVDPRGTGNTIYF	TGTGCCAGCAGCGTAGATCCCCGAGGGACTGGAAACACCATATATTTT
few	TRBV7-6	TRBD2	TRBJ2-2	CASSLGRGEARGELFF	TGTGCCAGCAGCTTAGGGCGGGGGGAAGCCCGAGGGGAGCTGTTTTTT
NA	TRBV6-5	NA	TRBJ1-1	CASKDSSNTEAFF	TGTGCCAGCAAAGACAGCTCGAACACTGAAGCTTTCTTT
NA	TRBV19	TRBD2	TRBJ2-5	CASSIDQAGRSETQYF	TGTGCCAGTAGTATAGATCAAGCGGGGCGGTCAGAGACCCAGTACTTC
NA	TRBV27	TRBD1	TRBJ2-7	CASRRDSSYEQYF	TGTGCCAGCAGGAGGGACAGCTCCTACGAGCAGTACTTC